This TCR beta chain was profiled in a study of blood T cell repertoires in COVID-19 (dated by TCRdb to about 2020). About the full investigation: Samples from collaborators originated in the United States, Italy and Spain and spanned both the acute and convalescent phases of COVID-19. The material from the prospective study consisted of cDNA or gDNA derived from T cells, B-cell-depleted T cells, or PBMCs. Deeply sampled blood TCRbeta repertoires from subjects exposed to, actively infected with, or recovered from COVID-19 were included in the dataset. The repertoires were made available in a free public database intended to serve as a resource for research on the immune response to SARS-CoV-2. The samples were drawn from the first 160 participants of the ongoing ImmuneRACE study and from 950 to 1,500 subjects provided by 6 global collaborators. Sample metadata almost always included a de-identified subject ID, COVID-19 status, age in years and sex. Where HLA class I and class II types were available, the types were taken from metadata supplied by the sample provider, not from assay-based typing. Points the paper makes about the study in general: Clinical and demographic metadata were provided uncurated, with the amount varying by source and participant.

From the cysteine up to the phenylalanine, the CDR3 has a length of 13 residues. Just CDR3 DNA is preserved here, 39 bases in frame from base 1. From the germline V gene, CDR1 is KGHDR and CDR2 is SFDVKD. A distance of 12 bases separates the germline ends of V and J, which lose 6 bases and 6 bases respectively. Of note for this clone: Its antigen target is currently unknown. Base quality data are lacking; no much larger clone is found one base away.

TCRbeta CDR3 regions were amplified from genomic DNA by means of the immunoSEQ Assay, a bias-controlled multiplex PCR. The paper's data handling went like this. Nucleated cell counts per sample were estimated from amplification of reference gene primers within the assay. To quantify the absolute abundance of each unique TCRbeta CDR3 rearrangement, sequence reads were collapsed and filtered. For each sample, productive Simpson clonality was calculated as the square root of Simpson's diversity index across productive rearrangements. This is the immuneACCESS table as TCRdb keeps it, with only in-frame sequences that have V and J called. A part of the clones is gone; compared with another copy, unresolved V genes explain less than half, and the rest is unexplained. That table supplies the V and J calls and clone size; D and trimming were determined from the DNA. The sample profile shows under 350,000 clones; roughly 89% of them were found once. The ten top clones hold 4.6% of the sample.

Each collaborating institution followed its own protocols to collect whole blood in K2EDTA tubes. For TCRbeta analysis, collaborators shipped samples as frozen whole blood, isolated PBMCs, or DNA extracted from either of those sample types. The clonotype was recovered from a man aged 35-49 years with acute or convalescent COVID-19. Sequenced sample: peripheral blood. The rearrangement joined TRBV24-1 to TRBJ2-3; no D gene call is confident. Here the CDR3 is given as CATSPPGSDTQYF. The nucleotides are TGTGCCACCAGTCCCCCCGGGTCGGATACGCAGTATTTT.